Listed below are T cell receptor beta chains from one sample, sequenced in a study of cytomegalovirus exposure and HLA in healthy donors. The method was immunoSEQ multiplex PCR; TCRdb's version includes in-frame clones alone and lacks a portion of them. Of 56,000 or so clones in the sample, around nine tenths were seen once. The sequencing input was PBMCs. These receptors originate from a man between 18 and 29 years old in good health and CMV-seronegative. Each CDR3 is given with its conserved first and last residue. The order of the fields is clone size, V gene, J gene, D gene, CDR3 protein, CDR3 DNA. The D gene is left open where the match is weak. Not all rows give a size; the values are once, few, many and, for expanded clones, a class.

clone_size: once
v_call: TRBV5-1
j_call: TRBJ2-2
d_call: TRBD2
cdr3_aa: CASAAGGEVHTGELFF
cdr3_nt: TGCGCCAGCGCCGCGGGAGGGGAGGTCCACACCGGGGAGCTGTTTTTT

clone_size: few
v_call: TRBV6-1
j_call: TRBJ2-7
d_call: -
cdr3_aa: CASSGTAPYEQYF
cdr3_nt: TGTGCCAGCAGTGGGACAGCCCCTTACGAGCAGTACTTC

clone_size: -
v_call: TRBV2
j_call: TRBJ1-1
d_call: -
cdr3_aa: CASSESEAFF
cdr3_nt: TGTGCCAGCAGTGAGAGTGAAGCTTTCTTT

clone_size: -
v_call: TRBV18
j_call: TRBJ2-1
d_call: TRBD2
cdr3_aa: CASSPLRPAGFSNEQFF
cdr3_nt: TGTGCCAGCTCACCCCTAAGACCAGCGGGATTTTCCAATGAGCAGTTCTTC

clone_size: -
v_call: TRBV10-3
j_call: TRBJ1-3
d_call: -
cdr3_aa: CAISESWEQTEGRNTIYF
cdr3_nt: TGTGCCATCAGTGAGTCTTGGGAACAGACGGAGGGTCGAAACACCATATATTTT

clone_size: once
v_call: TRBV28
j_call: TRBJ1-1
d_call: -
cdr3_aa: CASSPLRTEAFF
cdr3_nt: TGTGCCAGCAGTCCTCTTCGCACTGAAGCTTTCTTT

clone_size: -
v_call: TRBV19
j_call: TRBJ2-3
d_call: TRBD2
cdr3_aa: CASSGVAGVSTDTQYF
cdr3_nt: TGTGCCAGTAGTGGCGTAGCGGGAGTGTCCACAGATACGCAGTATTTT

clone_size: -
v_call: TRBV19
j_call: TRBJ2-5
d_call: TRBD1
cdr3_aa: CASSIYRGQETQYF
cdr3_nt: TGTGCCAGTAGTATATACAGGGGGCAAGAGACCCAGTACTTC

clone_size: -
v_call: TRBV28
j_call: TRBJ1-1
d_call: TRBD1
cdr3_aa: CASSPRGQGWTEAFF
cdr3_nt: TGTGCCAGCAGCCCCAGGGGGCAGGGATGGACTGAAGCTTTCTTT

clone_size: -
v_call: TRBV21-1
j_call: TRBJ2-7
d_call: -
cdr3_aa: CASSGLAWTPYEQYF
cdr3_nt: TGTGCCAGCAGCGGACTAGCTTGGACCCCCTACGAGCAGTACTTC

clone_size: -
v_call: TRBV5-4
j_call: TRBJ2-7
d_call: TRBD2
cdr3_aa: CASRAGTSGATSEQYF
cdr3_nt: TGTGCCAGCAGGGCCGGGACTAGCGGGGCGACATCCGAGCAGTACTTC

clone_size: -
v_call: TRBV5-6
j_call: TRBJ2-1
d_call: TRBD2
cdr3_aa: CASSPATSFHEQFF
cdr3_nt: TGTGCCAGCAGCCCCGCGACTAGCTTCCATGAGCAGTTCTTC

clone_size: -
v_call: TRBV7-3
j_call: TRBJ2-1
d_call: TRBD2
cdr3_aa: CASSPHSPGLAGGNEQFF
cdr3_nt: TGTGCCAGCAGCCCCCATTCACCGGGACTAGCGGGAGGGAATGAGCAGTTCTTC

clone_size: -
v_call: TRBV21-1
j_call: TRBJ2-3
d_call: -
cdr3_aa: CASSKESPGQGSTDTQYF
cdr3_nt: TGTGCCAGCAGCAAAGAGTCCCCGGGACAGGGAAGCACAGATACGCAGTATTTT

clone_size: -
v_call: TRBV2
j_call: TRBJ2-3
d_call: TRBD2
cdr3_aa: CASSELAGVGTQYF
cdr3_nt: TGTGCCAGCAGTGAGTTAGCGGGAGTAGGTACGCAGTATTTT

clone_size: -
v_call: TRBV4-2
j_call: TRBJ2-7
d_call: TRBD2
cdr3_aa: CASSQDLPNRGVVFYEQYF
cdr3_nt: TGTGCCAGCAGCCAAGATCTCCCCAACCGGGGGGTGGTTTTCTACGAGCAGTACTTC

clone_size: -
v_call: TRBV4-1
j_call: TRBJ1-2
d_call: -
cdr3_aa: CASSQDLTGGRVGYTF
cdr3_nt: TGCGCCAGCAGCCAGGACCTGACCGGGGGAAGGGTGGGTTACACCTTC

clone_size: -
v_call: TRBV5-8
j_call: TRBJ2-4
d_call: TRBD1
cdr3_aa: CASTAGTGKNIQYF
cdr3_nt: TGTGCCAGCACCGCCGGGACAGGCAAAAACATTCAGTACTTC

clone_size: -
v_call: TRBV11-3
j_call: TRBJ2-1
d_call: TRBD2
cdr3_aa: CASSLDRAGERSSYNEQFF
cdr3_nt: TGTGCCAGCAGCTTAGATCGAGCGGGAGAGAGGAGCTCCTACAATGAGCAGTTCTTC